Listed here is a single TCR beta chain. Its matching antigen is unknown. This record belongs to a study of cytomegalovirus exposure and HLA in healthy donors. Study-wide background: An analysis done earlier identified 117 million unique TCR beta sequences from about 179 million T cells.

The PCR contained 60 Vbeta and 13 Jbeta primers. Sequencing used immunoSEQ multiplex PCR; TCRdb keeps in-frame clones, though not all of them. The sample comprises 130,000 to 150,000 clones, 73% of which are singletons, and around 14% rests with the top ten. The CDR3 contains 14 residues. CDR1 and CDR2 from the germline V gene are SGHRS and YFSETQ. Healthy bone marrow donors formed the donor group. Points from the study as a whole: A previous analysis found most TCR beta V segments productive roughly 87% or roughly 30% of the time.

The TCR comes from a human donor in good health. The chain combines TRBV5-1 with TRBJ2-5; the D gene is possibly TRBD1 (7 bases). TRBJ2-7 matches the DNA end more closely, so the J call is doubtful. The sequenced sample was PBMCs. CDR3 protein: CASSLGRGADEQYF. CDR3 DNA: TGCGCCAGCAGCTTGGGCAGGGGGGCGGACGAGCAGTACTTC.